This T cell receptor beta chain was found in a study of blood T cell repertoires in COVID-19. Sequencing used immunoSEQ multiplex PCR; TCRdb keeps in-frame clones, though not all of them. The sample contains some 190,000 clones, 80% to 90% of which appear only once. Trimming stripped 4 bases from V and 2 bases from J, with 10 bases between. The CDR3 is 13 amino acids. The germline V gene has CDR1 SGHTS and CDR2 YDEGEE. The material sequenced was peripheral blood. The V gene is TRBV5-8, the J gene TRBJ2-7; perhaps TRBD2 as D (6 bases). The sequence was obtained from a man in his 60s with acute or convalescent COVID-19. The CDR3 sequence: CASSPRGTYEQYF. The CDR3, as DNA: TGTGCCAGCAGCCCTCGGGGGACCTACGAGCAGTACTTC. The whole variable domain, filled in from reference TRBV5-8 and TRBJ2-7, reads EAGVTQSPTHLIKTRGQQATLRCSPISGHTSVYWYQQALGLGLQFLLWYDEGEERNRGNFPPRFSGRQFPNYSSELNVNALELEDSALYLCASSPRGTYEQYFGPGTRLTVT.